These T cell receptor beta chains were read from a single sample in a study of blood T cell repertoires in COVID-19. This table comes from immunoSEQ multiplex PCR, and its TCRdb copy is limited to in-frame clones, with some not included. Among 150,000 to 200,000 clones listed, about 93% were seen once. Source material: peripheral blood. Receptor source: a man in his forties or fifties with acute or convalescent COVID-19. Each CDR3 is given with its conserved first and last residue. D genes are given only for firm matches. Not all rows give a size; the values are once, few, many and, for expanded clones, a class.

D gene	V gene	clone size	J gene	CDR3 protein	CDR3 DNA
TRBD1	TRBV2	NA	TRBJ1-1	CASGDRPYTEAFF	TGTGCCAGCGGGGACAGGCCTTACACTGAAGCTTTCTTT
TRBD2	TRBV7-9	NA	TRBJ2-2	CASSSNAGGTGELFF	TGTGCCAGCAGCTCGAATGCGGGAGGTACCGGGGAGCTGTTTTTT
TRBD1	TRBV19	NA	TRBJ1-2	CASSTSGQGVLGYTF	TGTGCCAGTAGTACCTCGGGACAGGGAGTATTGGGCTACACCTTC
NA	TRBV5-6	NA	TRBJ1-2	CASSHTQGLSYYRYTF	TGTGCCAGCAGCCATACGCAGGGACTAAGCTACTATCGCTACACCTTC
TRBD1	TRBV19	NA	TRBJ2-2	CASSLTGATGELFF	TGTGCCAGTAGCCTGACAGGGGCTACCGGGGAGCTGTTTTTT
TRBD1	TRBV5-4	NA	TRBJ2-7	CASRADRGYEQYF	TGTGCCAGCAGGGCGGACAGGGGCTACGAGCAGTACTTC
TRBD1	TRBV7-2	NA	TRBJ1-3	CASSRGRGFGNTIYF	TGTGCCAGCAGCAGGGGGCGAGGGTTTGGAAACACCATATATTTT
NA	TRBV15	NA	TRBJ2-7	CATTSPGASYEQYF	TGTGCCACCACCTCACCGGGAGCTTCCTACGAGCAGTACTTC
NA	TRBV28	once	TRBJ1-2	CASSLVLGSANYGYTF	TGTGCCAGCAGTTTAGTACTCGGCAGCGCTAACTATGGCTACACCTTC
TRBD2	TRBV7-9	NA	TRBJ2-1	CASSSLGREYNEQFF	TGTGCCAGCAGCTCCCTGGGGAGGGAATACAATGAGCAGTTCTTC
TRBD1	TRBV29-1	NA	TRBJ1-1	CSGHRGYQAFF	TGCAGCGGGCACAGGGGGTATCAAGCTTTCTTT
TRBD1	TRBV19	NA	TRBJ1-1	CASSIWTGGAFF	TGTGCCAGTAGTATTTGGACAGGAGGGGCTTTCTTT
NA	TRBV4-1	once	TRBJ1-1	CASSPRRGGTEAFF	TGCGCCAGCAGCCCTCGAAGGGGTGGCACTGAAGCTTTCTTT
TRBD1	TRBV6-6	NA	TRBJ1-3	CASSQRGPENTIYF	TGTGCCAGCAGTCAAAGGGGGCCTGAAAACACCATATATTTT
TRBD1	TRBV24-1	few	TRBJ1-5	CATAGTGGNQPQHF	TGTGCCACCGCCGGGACAGGGGGCAATCAGCCCCAGCATTTT
TRBD1	TRBV6-2/TRBV6-3	once	TRBJ1-5	CASSYRAGGQPQHF	TGTGCCAGCAGTTATAGGGCAGGGGGTCAGCCCCAGCATTTT
NA	TRBV9	NA	TRBJ2-7	CASSPRGSDYEQYF	TGTGCCAGCAGCCCCCGTGGTAGCGACTACGAGCAGTACTTC
TRBD2	TRBV5-4	NA	TRBJ2-5	CASSLAGVQETQYF	TGTGCCAGCAGTTTAGCGGGGGTACAAGAGACCCAGTACTTC
TRBD1	TRBV6-5	NA	TRBJ2-1	CASSRTGPFYNEQFF	TGTGCCAGCAGCCGGACAGGACCTTTCTACAATGAGCAGTTCTTC
NA	TRBV18	NA	TRBJ2-2	CASSPPRGANTGELFF	TGTGCCAGCTCACCACCCAGGGGAGCGAACACCGGGGAGCTGTTTTTT
TRBD2	TRBV10-3	NA	TRBJ2-3	CAISESLRGSTDTQYF	TGTGCCATCAGTGAGTCGCTGCGGGGGAGCACAGATACGCAGTATTTT
NA	TRBV11-2	NA	TRBJ1-1	CASSRERSWAFF	TGTGCCAGCAGCAGGGAGCGGTCTTGGGCTTTCTTT
TRBD1	TRBV4-1	NA	TRBJ2-6	CASSRGQGAILGANVLTF	TGCGCCAGCAGCCGGGGGCAGGGGGCCATCCTAGGGGCCAACGTCCTGACTTTC
NA	TRBV12-3/TRBV12-4	few	TRBJ1-4	CASSFGVEKLFF	TGTGCCAGCAGTTTTGGAGTAGAGAAACTGTTTTTT
NA	TRBV6-5	NA	TRBJ2-2	CASSQYQLNTGELFF	TGTGCCAGCAGCCAATACCAACTCAACACCGGGGAGCTGTTTTTT
NA	TRBV2	NA	TRBJ1-5	CASSAIYQPQHF	TGTGCCAGCAGCGCGATATATCAGCCCCAGCATTTT
NA	TRBV4-2	NA	TRBJ2-2	CASSQDIVSGTGELFF	TGTGCCAGCAGCCAAGATATTGTCTCGGGCACCGGGGAGCTGTTTTTT
NA	TRBV24-1	NA	TRBJ2-3	CATSDRRSSTDTQYF	TGTGCCACCAGTGACCGCAGGTCTTCCACAGATACGCAGTATTTT
NA	TRBV3-1/TRBV3-2	NA	TRBJ1-3	CASSVRGNTIYF	TGTGCCAGCAGTGTCAGGGGAAACACCATATATTTT
NA	TRBV7-9	NA	TRBJ2-3	CASSDGTRPSSNTQYF	TGTGCCAGCAGCGACGGGACTCGACCTTCTTCAAATACGCAGTATTTT
TRBD1	TRBV5-8	NA	TRBJ1-6	CASSLQQGYNSPLHF	TGTGCCAGCAGCTTGCAACAGGGGTATAATTCACCCCTCCACTTT
TRBD1	TRBV5-1	NA	TRBJ1-1	CASSLAPGTGGRDTEAFF	TGCGCCAGCAGCTTGGCCCCCGGGACAGGGGGTAGAGACACTGAAGCTTTCTTT
NA	TRBV28	NA	TRBJ2-2	CASSLTLYTGELFF	TGTGCCAGCAGTTTAACACTATACACCGGGGAGCTGTTTTTT
NA	TRBV2	NA	TRBJ2-5	CASIEGGNGQETQYF	TGTGCCAGCATCGAAGGGGGTAACGGCCAAGAGACCCAGTACTTC
NA	TRBV9	NA	TRBJ1-6	CASSVHQASPLHF	TGTGCCAGCAGCGTACACCAGGCGTCACCCCTCCACTTT
TRBD2	TRBV27	NA	TRBJ2-7	CASSPLTSARSYEQYF	TGTGCCAGCAGCCCACTGACTAGCGCCCGCTCCTACGAGCAGTACTTC
NA	TRBV10-3	NA	TRBJ2-3	CAISDRTDADTQYF	TGTGCCATCAGTGACCGCACTGATGCAGATACGCAGTATTTT
TRBD1	TRBV6-5	NA	TRBJ1-4	CASSRDRVNEKLFF	TGTGCCAGCAGCCGGGACAGAGTTAATGAAAAACTGTTTTTT
TRBD1	TRBV28	once	TRBJ1-2	CASSLWTGNRANYGYTF	TGTGCCAGCAGTTTATGGACAGGGAATAGGGCTAACTATGGCTACACCTTC
TRBD1	TRBV10-3	NA	TRBJ2-1	CATGTVSYNEQFF	TGTGCCACGGGGACAGTCTCCTACAATGAGCAGTTCTTC
NA	TRBV30	NA	TRBJ1-1	CAWSAPDSGTNTEAFF	TGTGCCTGGAGTGCTCCCGACAGTGGTACGAACACTGAAGCTTTCTTT
NA	TRBV6-5	NA	TRBJ1-5	CASTVQLDSNQPQHF	TGTGCCAGCACAGTACAGTTAGACAGCAATCAGCCCCAGCATTTT
NA	TRBV7-7	NA	TRBJ2-5	CASSLGGGSTETQYF	TGTGCTAGCAGCTTGGGAGGGGGGTCAACAGAGACCCAGTACTTC
TRBD1	TRBV28	NA	TRBJ2-1	CASRSRDRGLNNEQFF	TGTGCCAGCAGAAGCCGGGACAGGGGGCTGAACAATGAGCAGTTCTTC
TRBD1	TRBV6-5	NA	TRBJ1-2	CASSYSGQGYGYTF	TGTGCCAGCAGTTACTCGGGACAGGGTTATGGCTACACCTTC